The clone carrying this TCR beta chain has only a few counts. The antigen is undetermined. The data belong to a study of T cells in localized non-small cell lung cancer. Measured with immunoSEQ multiplex PCR; TCRdb has only the in-frame clones, and not every one. In the table there are approximately 76,000 clones, 80% of which are singletons. CDR1 is SGHVS and CDR2 is FNYEAQ in the germline V gene. Trimming shortened V by 5 bases and J by 3 bases, and 10 bases separated the two germline ends. The CDR3 has 13 residues. Study-wide findings and caveats: Sequence data derive from only one tumor region, so heterogeneity remains possible.

The rearrangement links TRBV7-6 to TRBJ1-1, with a tentative D call TRBD1 (5 bases). The sequence came from a female donor older than 55 with stage I lung adenocarcinoma. The specimen was peripheral blood, collected before any cancer treatment. Here the CDR3 reads CASSRDLDTEAFF. For the CDR3, the DNA is TGTGCCAGCAGCCGGGACCTGGACACTGAAGCTTTCTTT.